The rows below give T cell receptor beta chains drawn from one sample of a study of blood T cell repertoires in COVID-19. The protocol was immunoSEQ multiplex PCR, while the TCRdb copy is restricted to in-frame clones and leaves out a portion. The sample has around 82,000 clones; 86% are singletons. The source material was peripheral blood. These receptors all come from an elderly man with COVID-19, enrolled during active disease. The conserved cysteine and the conserved F or W are not part of the CDR3 here.

v_gene	j_gene	CDR3aa
TRBV10-1	TRBJ2-7	ASSESPKQGFEQY
TRBV4-1	TRBJ2-5	ASSPLRGGQETQY
TRBV6-5	TRBJ1-3	ASSSGGAGNTIY
TRBV29-1	TRBJ2-2	SVDSQNTGELF
TRBV12-3/TRBV12-4	TRBJ2-5	ASGSLRETQY
TRBV21-1	TRBJ2-7	ASSTEGATLAYEQY
TRBV3-1/TRBV3-2	TRBJ1-1	ASRDTGISTEAF
TRBV7-6	TRBJ1-4	ASSLQSPPTNEKLF
TRBV2	TRBJ2-7	ASSGFGRGEQY
TRBV25-1	TRBJ1-4	ASSVGLGGSNEKLF
TRBV6-1	TRBJ1-6	ASSDGETGSPLH
TRBV5-1	TRBJ1-3	ASSVHGQAENYFSGNTIY
TRBV2	TRBJ1-1	ASSFTENTEAF
TRBV11-2	TRBJ1-3	ASSLDSGMSGNTIY
TRBV19	TRBJ2-5	ASSIDAGTASETQY
TRBV7-9	TRBJ2-1	ASTPSGGDPYNEQF
TRBV24-1	TRBJ2-2	ATSHGLAGITGELF
TRBV5-1	TRBJ2-3	ASSPGGKDTQY
TRBV30	TRBJ1-1	APLYGTGDTEAF
TRBV18	TRBJ1-2	ASSPFQGGRSYT
TRBV12-5	TRBJ2-5	ASGSGLAGVETQY
TRBV18	TRBJ2-3	ASSPGSPVGTDTQY
TRBV7-3	TRBJ2-7	ASSLGAALTYEQY
TRBV15	TRBJ1-1	ATSRGDRGAGEAF
TRBV6-1	TRBJ2-1	ASSEPGQRHEQF
TRBV7-2	TRBJ1-4	ASSLNLGAGEKLF
TRBV7-9	TRBJ1-3	ASSLAGQFSGNTIY
TRBV7-2	TRBJ2-1	ASSPLDEQF
TRBV28	TRBJ2-2	ASSLLDTGELF
TRBV6-5	TRBJ1-2	ASSSYRADYGYT
TRBV6-5	TRBJ1-1	ASSYERSPTEAF
TRBV2	TRBJ2-1	ASSGWGLANEQF
TRBV10-3	TRBJ1-4	AIREPRGDGEKLF
TRBV6-1	TRBJ2-7	ASSQLREQY
TRBV20-1	TRBJ1-2	SGGDPYGYT
TRBV7-2	TRBJ1-5	ASSPDRGFGQPQH
TRBV5-1	TRBJ1-2	ASSLGFGQSRPDGYT
TRBV6-6	TRBJ2-5	ASSSDRAPGGTQY
TRBV18	TRBJ2-2	ASSPPGTSVDTGELF
TRBV12-3/TRBV12-4	TRBJ2-7	ASTGQGVYEQY